Listed below are T cell receptor beta chains from one sample, sequenced in a study of blood T cell repertoires in COVID-19. Here immunoSEQ multiplex PCR was the method, and the copy in TCRdb shows in-frame clones only, minus some. The table includes under 300,000 clones, roughly nine tenths detected once. Sequencing used peripheral blood. Every receptor here comes from a woman in her thirties or forties who had recovered from COVID-19. The CDR3 runs from the conserved cysteine through the conserved F or W. The order of the fields is J gene, D gene, clone size, V gene, CDR3 DNA, CDR3 protein. D genes are given only for firm matches. Rows may omit the clone size; those that give it use once, few, many or a size class.

>TRBJ1-5|TRBD1|-|TRBV6-2/TRBV6-3
TGTGCCAGCAGTTACCCGGGACAGGGACTTTTTAGCAATCAGCCCCAGCATTTT
CASSYPGQGLFSNQPQHF
>TRBJ1-5|-|-|TRBV5-5
TGTGCCAGCAGCTTGGCCCGCAGTCAGCCCCAGCATTTT
CASSLARSQPQHF
>TRBJ2-3|-|-|TRBV6-4
TGTGCCAGCAGTGACTCCGCAGTTTTGGATACGCAGTATTTT
CASSDSAVLDTQYF
>TRBJ2-1|-|-|TRBV29-1
TGCAGCGTTCCGGGACTCTCTATAAATGAGCAGTTCTTC
CSVPGLSINEQFF
>TRBJ2-5|TRBD2|-|TRBV7-9
TGTGCCAGCAGCCCCCGCGGCGGGGGGACGAATCAAGAGACCCAGTACTTC
CASSPRGGGTNQETQYF
>TRBJ2-1|-|few|TRBV7-3
TGTGCCAGCAGTGAAGCTAATGAGCAGTTCTTC
CASSEANEQFF
>TRBJ1-1|-|-|TRBV11-2
TGTGCCAGCAGCGGACCCGGGAGGGACACTGAAGCTTTCTTT
CASSGPGRDTEAFF
>TRBJ1-4|TRBD1|-|TRBV11-3
TGTGCCAGCAGCTTAGCCCCCGGGACAGGGGTTGAAAAACTGTTTTTT
CASSLAPGTGVEKLFF
>TRBJ1-6|-|few|TRBV19
TGTGCCAGTAGTTACGGGGATGTTGGAAGTTCACCCCTCCACTTT
CASSYGDVGSSPLHF
>TRBJ2-3|-|-|TRBV2
TGTGCCAGCAGTGACCGGGGTAGCAATACGCAGTATTTT
CASSDRGSNTQYF
>TRBJ2-1|-|-|TRBV3-1/TRBV3-2
TGTGCCAGCAGCTTACAGACCCTGGTGGGTGAGCAGTTCTTC
CASSLQTLVGEQFF
>TRBJ2-7|TRBD1|-|TRBV10-3
TGTGCCATCAGTGAGTACAGGGGAGAGGAGCAGTACTTC
CAISEYRGEEQYF
>TRBJ1-2|-|-|TRBV27
TGTGCCAGCACCAGGTGGGGGGACGGGCGTGGCTACACCTTC
CASTRWGDGRGYTF
>TRBJ2-6|-|-|TRBV20-1
TGCAGTGCTAGTATGGGGGGATACTCTGGGGCCAACGTCCTGACTTTC
CSASMGGYSGANVLTF
>TRBJ1-5|-|few|TRBV19
TGTGCCAGTAGTGTCCCGGGGATCCTCAATCAGCCCCAGCATTTT
CASSVPGILNQPQHF
>TRBJ2-5|-|-|TRBV28
TGTGCCAGCAGTCCAAGCGGACGGCTGACCCAGTACTTC
CASSPSGRLTQYF
>TRBJ1-2|-|-|TRBV12-3/TRBV12-4
TGTGCCAGCAGTTTAGGGAACAGCGGCTACACCTTC
CASSLGNSGYTF
>TRBJ1-5|-|-|TRBV28
TGTGCCACCCGGATATCAGGGAAGCCCCAGCATTTT
CATRISGKPQHF
>TRBJ2-7|-|-|TRBV5-5
TGTGCCAGCAGCTTGACAGCCTACGAGCAGTACTTC
CASSLTAYEQYF
>TRBJ2-6|TRBD1|-|TRBV19
TGTGCCAGTAGTATAGATTTTACAGGGGGATCTGGGGCCAACGTCCTGACTTTC
CASSIDFTGGSGANVLTF
>TRBJ1-6|TRBD1|-|TRBV28
TGTGCCAGCAGATCGGGACAGGGGGTGTCACCCCTCCACTTT
CASRSGQGVSPLHF
>TRBJ1-5|-|once|TRBV7-6
TGTGCCAGCAGCTTGGACAGAAATCAGCCCCAGCATTTT
CASSLDRNQPQHF
>TRBJ1-1|-|-|TRBV11-2
TGTGCCAGCAGCAGGAGCGCGGGGGGGACTGAAGCTTTCTTT
CASSRSAGGTEAFF
>TRBJ1-2|-|-|TRBV25-1
TGTGCCAGCAGCAACTCTGGAGGCGCCGTAAGTCGCTACACCTTC
CASSNSGGAVSRYTF
>TRBJ1-2|TRBD1|-|TRBV5-4
TGTGCCAGCAGCTTGGAGACAGGGTGGTACACCTTC
CASSLETGWYTF
>TRBJ2-3|-|-|TRBV10-3
TGTGCCATCAGTGATTTAGAACCAGATACGCAGTATTTT
CAISDLEPDTQYF
>TRBJ1-2|TRBD1|-|TRBV28
TGTGCCAGCAGTTCGCAGGGGGCGCATGGCTACACCTTC
CASSSQGAHGYTF
>TRBJ1-1|TRBD1|-|TRBV5-1
TGCGCCAGCAGGGGACAGGGACTGAACACTGAAGCTTTCTTT
CASRGQGLNTEAFF
>TRBJ2-1|TRBD2|-|TRBV9
TGTGCCAGCAGCCTAGCGGGAGGAAATAATGAGCAGTTCTTC
CASSLAGGNNEQFF
>TRBJ2-3|-|-|TRBV2
TGTGCCAGCAGTCGGACTTGGAGACTCAACACAGATACGCAGTATTTT
CASSRTWRLNTDTQYF
>TRBJ2-1|TRBD1|-|TRBV7-3
TGTGCCAGCAGCACCCGGGACAGGGGGAGCTCCTACAATGAGCAGTTCTTC
CASSTRDRGSSYNEQFF
>TRBJ1-2|-|-|TRBV12-3/TRBV12-4
TGTGCCAGCAGGTCGGGCTATGGCTACACCTTC
CASRSGYGYTF
>TRBJ1-1|TRBD1|-|TRBV19
TGTGCCAGTAGAGAGGGGGCGATTCAGGGAGCTTTCTTT
CASREGAIQGAFF
>TRBJ1-1|TRBD1|-|TRBV19
TGTGCCAGTAGTACACCTTCAGGGGGCCCTTTCACTGAAGCTTTCTTT
CASSTPSGGPFTEAFF
>TRBJ2-5|-|-|TRBV18
TGTGCCAGCTCACCAGGACTTCAAGAGACCCAGTACTTC
CASSPGLQETQYF
>TRBJ1-1|-|-|TRBV6-4
TGTGCCAGCAGTGTTCAACAGGGCACTGAAGCTTTCTTT
CASSVQQGTEAFF
>TRBJ1-2|TRBD1|-|TRBV3-1/TRBV3-2
TGTGCCAGCAGCCAAGGACAGGGGGCCGGGGGTGGCTACACCTTC
CASSQGQGAGGGYTF
>TRBJ2-5|-|-|TRBV12-1
TGTGCCAGCAGCTCATCGGGACTCGACGAGACCCAGTACTTC
CASSSSGLDETQYF
>TRBJ1-6|-|once|TRBV5-1
TGCGCCAGCAGCTTGGGGCCAATTTCACCCCTCCACTTT
CASSLGPISPLHF
>TRBJ2-3|TRBD2|-|TRBV27
TGTGCCAGCAGGACTAGCGGGAGGTACACAGATACGCAGTATTTT
CASRTSGRYTDTQYF
>TRBJ2-3|-|-|TRBV19
TGTGCCAGTAGTCCGGCCGCGGATGCTTGGAGTGCGCAGTATTTT
CASSPAADAWSAQYF
>TRBJ2-2|TRBD1|-|TRBV6-5
TGTGCCAGCAGCGCCCTTACAGGGGACACCGGGGAGCTGTTTTTT
CASSALTGDTGELFF
>TRBJ2-7|-|-|TRBV27
TGTGCCAGCAGTTTAGCAGGTCCCCTGGAGCAGTACTTC
CASSLAGPLEQYF
>TRBJ2-2|-|-|TRBV12-3/TRBV12-4
TGTGCCAGCAGTTTCGTCTACGGGGAGCTGTTTTTT
CASSFVYGELFF
>TRBJ2-2|TRBD1|-|TRBV24-1
TGTGCCACCAGTGATCCCGGGACAGGGAACACCGGGGAGCTGTTTTTT
CATSDPGTGNTGELFF
>TRBJ2-7|TRBD1|-|TRBV10-3
TGTGCCATCAGTGAGTCGGGGACAGGGGTCCCCTACGAGCAGTACTTC
CAISESGTGVPYEQYF
>TRBJ1-3|-|-|TRBV28
TGTGCCAGCAGTTTATCCACCAGGGCGGGAAACACCATATATTTT
CASSLSTRAGNTIYF
>TRBJ2-5|TRBD2|-|TRBV20-1
TGCAGTGCTAGTAGTCTAGCGGGAGGGCAAGAGACCCAGTACTTC
CSASSLAGGQETQYF
>TRBJ2-1|TRBD2|-|TRBV6-5
TGTGCCAGCAGTTACAGCGGGAGGGCCTACAATGAGCAGTTCTTC
CASSYSGRAYNEQFF
>TRBJ1-5|-|-|TRBV10-2
TGCGCCAGCACGTCAGGGCTGGGACAGCCCCAGCATTTT
CASTSGLGQPQHF
>TRBJ1-1|TRBD1|-|TRBV6-5
TGTGCCAGCAGTTTAAGGGGGCGGGCTTTCTTT
CASSLRGRAFF
>TRBJ1-6|-|-|TRBV7-3
TGTGCCAGCAGCTTAACAGCCCAGGATAATTCACCCCTCCACTTT
CASSLTAQDNSPLHF